The next 14 T cell receptor beta chains were all read from a single sample in a study of CD8 T cells in Susac syndrome. A quantity of roughly 0.5 to 1 ug RNA underwent reverse transcription using random hexamers. TCRdb reanalysed the immunoSEQ multiplex PCR reads using MiXCR and keeps one entry per CDR3 protein. Of about 140,000 distinct CDR3 sequences in the sample, under 97% are singletons; the top ten hold approximately 0.08%. The sample consisted of CD4+ T cells from PBMCs. The receptors derive from a human donor with Susac syndrome.

This rearrangement joins TRBV6-1 to TRBJ2-1; 12 nucleotides agree with TRBD2. V shed 7 bases and J 2 bases; nucleotides not matched to a gene: 6. This CDR3 is 16 amino acids long. The germline V gene encodes CDR1 MNHNS and CDR2 SASEGT. CDR3 residues: CASNILAGGTYNEQFF. The CDR3, as DNA: TGTGCCAGCAACATACTAGCGGGGGGAACCTACAATGAGCAGTTCTTC.

The V call is TRBV6-6, the J call TRBJ1-1; D remains ambiguous. Looked up from germline, CDR1 is MNHNY and CDR2 is SVGAGI (reference sequence). The CDR3 contains 13 residues. Trimming left V 7 bases short and J 1 base short, with 10 bases between. The CDR3 is CASTLQPNTEAFF. The DNA for the CDR3 is TGTGCCAGCACCCTACAACCGAACACTGAAGCTTTCTTT.

This chain joins TRBV3-1 and TRBJ1-6; perhaps TRBD1 as D (5 bases). CDR1 is LGHDT, CDR2 YNNKEL, per germline (reference sequence). There are 17 residues in the CDR3. Trimming left V 0 bases short and J 10 bases short, with 19 bases between. The CDR3 is CASSQEGTGVMRSPLHF. CDR3 coding DNA: TGTGCCAGCAGCCAAGAAGGGACGGGGGTTATGAGGTCACCCCTCCACTTT.

The genes are TRBV7-8 and TRBJ1-1, with D possibly matching TRBD1 (6 bases). The CDR3 is 18 residues long. V lost 1 base to trimming and J lost 4 bases, with 22 bases between them. Germline lookup yields CDR1 SGHVS and CDR2 FQNEAQ. The CDR3 sequence: CASSLDRVGGQLLTEAFF. CDR3 nucleotide sequence: TGTGCCAGCAGCTTAGACCGCGTCGGGGGGCAACTTCTCACTGAAGCTTTCTTT.

The rearrangement uses TRBV24-1 and TRBJ2-7; weak D call: TRBD2 (7 bases). Per germline, CDR1 KGHDR and CDR2 SFDVKD. V was pared by 4 bases and J by 7 bases, with 16 bases between. The CDR3 is 14 amino acids. DNA for the CDR3: TGTGCCACCAGTGAGTCGGGGGGCGCGGGGGAGCAGTACTTC. Translating gives CATSESGGAGEQYF.

The chain links TRBV4-1 to TRBJ2-7; no reliable D call. Germline CDR1 reads MGHRA; CDR2 reads YSYEKL. The V end was cut by 4 bases, the J end by 3 bases, with 19 bases between. The CDR3 is made up of 16 amino acids. CDR3 residues: CASSPPGGHLGYEQYF. The CDR3 nucleotides are TGCGCCAGCAGCCCCCCGGGTGGCCATCTGGGCTACGAGCAGTACTTC.

The rearrangement uses TRBV3-1 and TRBJ1-6; 9 bases match TRBD1. The germline V gene has CDR1 LGHDT and CDR2 YNNKEL (reference sequence). The CDR3 runs to 15 residues. V shed 2 bases and J 15 bases; nucleotides not matched to a gene: 11. The CDR3 nucleotides read TGTGCCAGCAGCCAAAGGACAGGGGTTTTCAAGCGCCTCCACTTT. Its translation: CASSQRTGVFKRLHF.

V usage is TRBV29-1 and J usage is TRBJ1-2; TRBD1 aligns across 9 bases. Germline V gene lookup returns CDR1 SQVTM and CDR2 ANQGSEA. J was trimmed by 8 bases and V by 2 bases; bases with no gene match: 9. The CDR3 runs 14 residues. The CDR3 region is CSVEYRGRFGGYTF. The CDR3 DNA is TGCAGCGTTGAATACAGGGGGCGCTTTGGAGGCTACACCTTC.

In DNA form, the CDR3 reads TGTGCCAGCTCTTCAAATGCCGGGACTCTCACAGATACGCAGTATTTT. Its translation: CASSSNAGTLTDTQYF. The J gene is TRBJ2-3, the V gene TRBV18, with a weak D call TRBD2 (6 bases). The germline V gene has CDR1 KGHSH and CDR2 LQKENI. The CDR3 runs 16 residues. V lost 6 bases, J lost 2 bases, and 18 bases lay in between. The full variable domain, with the rest looked up from reference TRBV18 and TRBJ2-3, is NAGVMQNPRHLVRRRGQEARLRCSPMKGHSHVYWYRQLPEEGLKFMVYLQKENIIDESGMPKERFSAEFPKEGPSILRIQQVVRGDSAAYFCASSSNAGTLTDTQYFGPGTRLTVL.

The chain joins TRBV12-3 or TRBV12-4 to TRBJ1-2; D gene unclear. The CDR3 runs 12 residues. V was pared by 3 bases and J by 5 bases, with 7 bases between. The CDR3 nucleotides read TGTGCCAGCAGTTTGAACCGATATGGCTACACCTTC. The encoded protein is CASSLNRYGYTF.

V and J are TRBV6-5 and TRBJ2-5; D remains ambiguous. The V gene lost 4 bases and the J gene lost 7 bases, with 13 bases spanning the gap. The germline V gene has CDR1 MNHEY and CDR2 SVGAGI. The CDR3 extends over 13 amino acids. CDR3 region: CASSSPQLATQYF. The CDR3 bases are TGTGCCAGCAGTTCCCCTCAGTTGGCGACCCAGTACTTC.

The J gene is TRBJ2-2, the V gene TRBV20-1; 9 bases agree with TRBD2. V lost 6 bases, J lost 1 base, and 3 bases stayed unmatched. The CDR3 loop spans 14 amino acids. CDR1 and CDR2 from the germline V gene are DFQATT and SNEGSKA (reference sequence). The CDR3 loop is CSALLAGNTGELFF. In DNA, the CDR3 is TGCAGTGCACTACTAGCGGGGAACACCGGGGAGCTGTTTTTT.

The chain carries TRBV29-1 and TRBJ1-4; possibly TRBD1 for D (6 bases). From germline, CDR1 is SQVTM and CDR2 ANQGSEA. The ends were cut back, 7 bases at V and 0 bases at J, with 18 bases in the middle. The CDR3 contains 16 residues. CDR3 amino acids: CSGQGSGSATNEKLFF. CDR3 nucleotides: TGCAGCGGTCAGGGGAGTGGTTCGGCAACTAATGAAAAACTGTTTTTT.

This chain connects TRBV7-6 to TRBJ2-3, with D possibly TRBD1 on 6 matching bases. CDR3 size: 14 residues. Trimming cost V 5 bases and J 3 bases, with 12 bases left between them. The V gene's germline CDR1 is SGHVS and CDR2 FNYEAQ. In DNA form, the CDR3 reads TGTGCCAGCAGCATGGACAGTCGAACAGATACGCAGTATTTT. It encodes CASSMDSRTDTQYF.